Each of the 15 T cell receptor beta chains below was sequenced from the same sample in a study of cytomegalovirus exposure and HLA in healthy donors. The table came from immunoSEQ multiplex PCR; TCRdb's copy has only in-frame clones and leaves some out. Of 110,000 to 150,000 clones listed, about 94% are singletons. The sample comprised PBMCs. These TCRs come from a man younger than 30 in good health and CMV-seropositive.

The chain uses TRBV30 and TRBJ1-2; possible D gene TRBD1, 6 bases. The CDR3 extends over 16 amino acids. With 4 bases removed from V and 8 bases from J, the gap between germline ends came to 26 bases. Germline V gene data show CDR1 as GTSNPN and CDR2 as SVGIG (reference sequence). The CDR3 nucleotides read TGTGCCTGGATCCTCTACGGGGCAGGGGTGAGAGGGGGCTACACCTTC. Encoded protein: CAWILYGAGVRGGYTF.

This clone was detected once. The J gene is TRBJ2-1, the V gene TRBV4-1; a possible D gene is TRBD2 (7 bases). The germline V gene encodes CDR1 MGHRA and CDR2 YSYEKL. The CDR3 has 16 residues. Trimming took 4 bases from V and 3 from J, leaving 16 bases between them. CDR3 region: CASSRTLGGGYNEQFF. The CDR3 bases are TGCGCCAGCAGCCGTACACTGGGAGGGGGCTACAATGAGCAGTTCTTC.

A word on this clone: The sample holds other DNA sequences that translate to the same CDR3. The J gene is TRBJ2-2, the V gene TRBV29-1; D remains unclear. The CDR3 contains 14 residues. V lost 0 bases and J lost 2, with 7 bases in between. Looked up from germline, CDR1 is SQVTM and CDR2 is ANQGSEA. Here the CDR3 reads CSVEDRANTGELFF. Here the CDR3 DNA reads TGCAGCGTTGAAGATCGAGCTAACACCGGGGAGCTGTTTTTT.

CDR3 in DNA: TGTGCCAGCAGTGACGGACCTCGATGGACATCCCGAGATCAGCCCCAGCATTTT. Protein product: CASSDGPRWTSRDQPQHF. This chain joins TRBV2 and TRBJ1-5, with a tentative D call TRBD1 (5 bases). The germline gives CDR1 SNHLY, CDR2 FYNNEI. V was cut by 3 bases and J by 5 bases, with 23 bases left in between. This CDR3 region has 18 residues. Full variable domain (remainder filled in from reference TRBV2 and TRBJ1-5): EPEVTQTPSHQVTQMGQEVILRCVPISNHLYFYWYRQILGQKVEFLVSFYNNEISEKSEIFDDQFSVERPDGSNFTLKIRSTKLEDSAMYFCASSDGPRWTSRDQPQHFGDGTRLSIL.

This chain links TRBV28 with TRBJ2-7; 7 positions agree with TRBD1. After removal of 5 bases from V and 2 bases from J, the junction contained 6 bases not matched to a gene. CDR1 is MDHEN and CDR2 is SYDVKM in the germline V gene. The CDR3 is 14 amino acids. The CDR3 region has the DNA TGTGCCAGCAGTATTACAGGGGCGGCCTACGAGCAGTACTTC. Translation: CASSITGAAYEQYF.

Written as DNA, the CDR3 is TGTGCCAGCAGTTTTACACCGAACACTGAAGCTTTCTTT. Its translation: CASSFTPNTEAFF. The chain combines TRBV6-1 with TRBJ1-1, with D unresolved. Germline V gene data show CDR1 as MNHNS and CDR2 as SASEGT. The V and J ends lost 5 bases and 1 base respectively, with 8 bases between them. The length of the CDR3 is 13 residues.

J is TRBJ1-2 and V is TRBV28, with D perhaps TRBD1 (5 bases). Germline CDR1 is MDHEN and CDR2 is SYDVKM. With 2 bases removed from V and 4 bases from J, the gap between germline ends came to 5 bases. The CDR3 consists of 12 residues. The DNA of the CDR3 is TGTGCCAGCAGTTTAGGGGCCTATGGCTACACCTTC. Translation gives CASSLGAYGYTF.

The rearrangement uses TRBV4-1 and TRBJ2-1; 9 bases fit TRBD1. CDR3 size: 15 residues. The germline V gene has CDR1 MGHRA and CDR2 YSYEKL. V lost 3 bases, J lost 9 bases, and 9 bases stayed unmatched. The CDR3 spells CASSQRGQGLSEQFF. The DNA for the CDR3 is TGCGCCAGCAGCCAGAGGGGACAGGGACTAAGTGAGCAGTTCTTC.

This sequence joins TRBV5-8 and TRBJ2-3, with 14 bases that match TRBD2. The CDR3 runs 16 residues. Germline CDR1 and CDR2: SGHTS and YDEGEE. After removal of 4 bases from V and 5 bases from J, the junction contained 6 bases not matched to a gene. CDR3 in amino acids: CASSTGLAGGVDTQYF. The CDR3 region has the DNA TGTGCCAGCAGCACAGGACTAGCGGGAGGAGTAGATACGCAGTATTTT.

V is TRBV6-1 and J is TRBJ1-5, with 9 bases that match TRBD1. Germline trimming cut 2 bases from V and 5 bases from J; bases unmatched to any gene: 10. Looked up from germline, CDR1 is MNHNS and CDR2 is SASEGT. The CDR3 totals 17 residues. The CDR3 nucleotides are TGTGCCAGCAGTGAAAGTCTTAGGGGACAGGGATATCAGCCCCAGCATTTT. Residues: CASSESLRGQGYQPQHF.

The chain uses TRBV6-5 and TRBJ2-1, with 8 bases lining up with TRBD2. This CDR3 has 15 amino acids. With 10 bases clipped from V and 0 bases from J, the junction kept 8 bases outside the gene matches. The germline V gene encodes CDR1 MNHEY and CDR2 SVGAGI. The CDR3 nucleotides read TGTGCCACAAACGGGCGGGAGGACTCCTACAATGAGCAGTTCTTC. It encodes CATNGREDSYNEQFF.

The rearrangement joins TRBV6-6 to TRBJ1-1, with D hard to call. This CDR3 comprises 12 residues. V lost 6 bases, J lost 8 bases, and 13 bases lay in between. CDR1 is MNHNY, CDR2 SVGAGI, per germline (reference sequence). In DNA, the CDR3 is TGTGCCAGCAGCCCATTCAGTGAAGAAGCTTTCTTT. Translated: CASSPFSEEAFF.

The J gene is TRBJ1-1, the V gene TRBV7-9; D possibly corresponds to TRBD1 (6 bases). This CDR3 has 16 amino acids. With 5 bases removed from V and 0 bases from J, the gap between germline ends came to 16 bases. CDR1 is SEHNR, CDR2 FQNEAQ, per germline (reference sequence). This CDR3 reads CASSQKHRAMNTEAFF. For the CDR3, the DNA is TGTGCCAGCAGCCAGAAACACAGGGCCATGAACACTGAAGCTTTCTTT.

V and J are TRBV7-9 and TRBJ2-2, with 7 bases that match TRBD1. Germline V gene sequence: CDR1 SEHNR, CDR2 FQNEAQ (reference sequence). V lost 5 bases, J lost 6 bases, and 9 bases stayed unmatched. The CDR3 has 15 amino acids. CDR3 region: CASSKTGFSAGELFF. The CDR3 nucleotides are TGTGCCAGCAGCAAGACAGGGTTTTCGGCCGGGGAGCTGTTTTTT.

CDR3 sequence reads: CASSQESSEVYEQYF. CDR3 DNA: TGCGCCAGCAGCCAAGAATCCAGCGAAGTCTACGAGCAGTACTTC. The chain joins TRBV4-1 to TRBJ2-7; D not resolved. Germline V gene data show CDR1 as MGHRA and CDR2 as YSYEKL. V shed 0 bases and J shed 3 bases, with 12 bases lying between them. The CDR3 covers 15 residues.